Included here is one TCR beta chain sequence, with context. Its antigen is not known. Pooling covered second doses at about 4 or about 12 weeks. Clones were sequenced by immunoSEQ multiplex PCR, and TCRdb holds only the in-frame ones, with some missing. This sample has fewer than 150,000 clones, with approximately 90% found just once. The sample comes from a study of T cell responses to AZD1222 COVID-19 vaccine. General study findings and limits: Donors were mostly white British, more females; clonal diversity possibly underestimated. Once two AZD1222 doses were given, Spike-specific TCR breadth and depth went up. At 160-218 and 743-854, vaccine-associated CD4 TCRs were dominant, and they spanned spike.

Material: peripheral blood, obtained 28 days after the second AZD1222 dose. This clonotype originated in an adult who received the AZD1222 COVID-19 vaccine.

CDR3 DNA: TGTGCCAGCAGCTTGAACACCGAAAGGCCCCAGCATTTT. Protein sequence: CASSLNTERPQHF. The chain combines TRBV5-5 with TRBJ1-5; D unresolved. Germline lookup yields CDR1 SGHKS and CDR2 YYEKEE (reference sequence). The CDR3 totals 13 residues. Trimming stripped 1 base from V and 9 bases from J, with 11 bases between. Looking up the rest from reference TRBV5-5 and TRBJ1-5 gives the full variable domain: DAGVTQSPTHLIKTRGQQVTLRCSPISGHKSVSWYQQVLGQGPQFIFQYYEKEERGRGNFPDRFSARQFPNYSSELNVNALLLGDSALYLCASSLNTERPQHFGDGTRLSIL.